These 26 T cell receptor beta chains were sequenced from one sample in a study of prognosis after radiotherapy for stage I lung cancer. With two-round multiplex PCR, TCR beta CDR3 sequences were amplified from genomic DNA. Amplification during the initial PCR round employed primers specific to each TRBV and TRBJ gene. Each CDR3 protein is one row after TCRdb ran MiXCR on the multiplex PCR reads. The data contain around 30,000 distinct CDR3 sequences, about 32% of them singletons. The sample consisted of PBMCs, taken before or after stereotactic body radiation therapy (not recorded which). These TCRs come from a donor over 45 with non-small cell lung cancer.

This clonotype was recorded only once. With a far larger clone one base away, a read error is the likely cause. The V call is TRBV6-2 or TRBV6-3, the J call TRBJ1-2, with 10 bases lining up with TRBD1. The germline V gene has CDR1 MNHEY and CDR2 SVGEGT. The V segment lost 5 bases and the J segment 2 bases; nucleotides outside the gene matches: 5. The length of the CDR3 is 15 residues. In DNA, the CDR3 is TGTGCCAGCAGTCACCGGACAGGGGGGAACTATGGCTACACCTTC. Its protein is CASSHRTGGNYGYTF.

Points on this clonotype: A junction end diverges from the germline sequence, so it may reflect a read error. The chain combines TRBV3-1 with TRBJ2-7; the D is unclear. Per the germline V gene, CDR1 is LGHDT and CDR2 is YNNKEL (reference sequence). This CDR3 spans 14 amino acids. The CDR3 nucleotides are TGTGCCAGCAGCCAGTGTAGCATAAGGTACGAGCATTACTTC. Amino acids: CASSQCSIRYEHYF.

The genes are TRBV6-2 or TRBV6-3 and TRBJ1-5, with TRBD1 identical over 8 bases. In germline, CDR1 is MNHEY, CDR2 SVGEGT. CDR3 length: 15 amino acids. V trimming: 7 bases; J trimming: 10 bases; junction bases outside the gene matches: 15. CDR3 sequence reads: CASTPRQGNAHPQHF. The CDR3 DNA reads as TGTGCCAGCACTCCCCGACAGGGGAATGCTCACCCCCAGCATTTT.

Remarks on this clonotype: A much larger clone lies one base from this, so it may be a read error. The rearrangement uses TRBV4-1 and TRBJ1-4; D not certain. CDR1 is MGHRA and CDR2 is YSYEKL in the germline V gene. This CDR3 contains 16 residues. Trimming left V 4 bases short and J 8 bases short, with 20 bases between. This chain's CDR3 is CASSRVSLQMGEKLFF. CDR3 in DNA: TGCGCCAGCAGCCGAGTGTCCCTGCAGATGGGAGAAAAACTGTTTTTT.

This clonotype was seen a single time. The junction and the germline gene differ at one end; a read error may be behind it. The V gene is TRBV20-1, the J gene TRBJ1-2, with D perhaps matching TRBD1 (6 bases). Germline V gives CDR1 DFQATT, CDR2 SNEGSKA (reference sequence). The CDR3 totals 15 residues. The CDR3 DNA is TGCAGTGCAAGAGATCCGGGACACTCTAACTATGGCTACACCTTC. This sequence encodes CSARDPGHSNYGYTF.

This clonotype showed up many times. This sequence joins TRBV9 and TRBJ1-2; the D gene is possibly TRBD1 (6 bases). V was clipped by 1 base and J by 6 bases, with 10 bases between them. Germline CDR1 and CDR2: SGDLS and YYNGEE. The CDR3 has 13 residues. The CDR3 DNA sequence: TGTGCCAGCAGCGTAACAGGGTCGGATGGCTACACCTTC. Protein: CASSVTGSDGYTF.

This clonotype was recorded at least ten times. The CDR3 DNA reads as TGTGCCAGCAGCTCCTCCTCCAACGGGACACCAACCAGGAGGTCACCCCTCCACTTT. Translation: CASSSSSNGTPTRRSPLHF. The chain couples TRBV13 to TRBJ1-6; the D gene is possibly TRBD1 (6 bases). Germline CDR1 reads PRHDT; CDR2 reads FYEKMQ (reference sequence). This CDR3 contains 19 residues. The V and J ends lost 4 bases and 10 bases respectively, with 29 bases between them.

In the case of this clonotype: A far more abundant clone sits one base away, making this likely a read error. This chain links TRBV6-4 with TRBJ2-7; tentatively, D is TRBD1 or TRBD2 (5 bases each). CDR1 is MRHNA, CDR2 SNTAGT, per germline. The CDR3 extends over 14 amino acids. The CDR3 loop is CASSYTVRDHEKYF. CDR3 nucleotide sequence: TGTGCCAGCAGTTACACGGTAAGGGACCACGAGAAGTACTTC.

In this sample, this clonotype turned up a few times. The V and J genes are TRBV28 and TRBJ2-2, with 14 bases identical to TRBD2. Losses at the gene ends were 4 bases for V and 4 bases for J; bases not matched to a gene: 8. This CDR3 is built from 18 residues. The germline CDR1 and CDR2 sequences are MDHEN and SYDVKM. The chain's CDR3 is CASSSPGLAGGGTGELFF. Here the CDR3 DNA reads TGTGCCAGCAGTTCCCCTGGACTAGCGGGAGGAGGCACCGGGGAGCTGTTTTTT.

The sample holds many counts of this clonotype. This chain uses TRBV5-1 with TRBJ2-7, with 10 positions matching TRBD1. This CDR3 is built from 14 residues. The trim removed 0 bases at V and 4 bases at J, leaving 1 base unmatched. CDR1 is SGHRS and CDR2 is YFSETQ in the germline V gene. The CDR3, as DNA: TGCGCCAGCAGCTTGGGACAGGGGGCTTACGAGCAGTACTTC. Protein: CASSLGQGAYEQYF.

This clonotype has a count of ten or more. This chain connects TRBV4-2 to TRBJ2-5; 9 bases line up with TRBD1. V lost 4 bases, J lost 5 bases, and 11 bases stayed unmatched. CDR3 size: 16 residues. Germline CDR1 is LGHNA and CDR2 is YNFKEQ. CDR3 sequence: CASSLPGQGDPETQYF. The CDR3 DNA reads TGTGCCAGCAGCCTTCCGGGACAGGGCGATCCGGAGACCCAGTACTTC.

Concerning this clonotype itself: This may arise from a read error, as a much more abundant clone is one base away. The CDR3 end shows no conserved phenylalanine or tryptophan, and so a read error is likely. V usage is TRBV10-3 and J usage is TRBJ1-5; tentative D call: TRBD1 (6 bases). The CDR3 runs to 14 residues. Germline V lookup: CDR1 ENHRY, CDR2 SYGVKD. V was pared by 11 bases and J by 0 bases, with 14 bases between. The CDR3 loop is CASAGTNSNQPQHL. The CDR3 DNA reads TGTGCCTCCGCCGGGACAAATAGCAATCAGCCCCAGCATCTT.

V gene TRBV30 combines with J gene TRBJ1-2; D is perhaps TRBD1 (6 bases). Germline V gene data show CDR1 as GTSNPN and CDR2 as SVGIG (reference sequence). Trimming shortened V by 7 bases and J by 2 bases, and 26 bases separated the two germline ends. The CDR3 covers 17 residues. CDR3 sequence (DNA): TGTGCCTACAACGAAGGACAGATTTCTACACTGAACTATGGCTACACCTTC. Translating it yields CAYNEGQISTLNYGYTF.

This clonotype has a handful of counts. This clone may be a read error of a much larger clone one base away. The V and J genes are TRBV4-2 and TRBJ1-2, with TRBD1 identical over 8 bases. Germline V gene lookup returns CDR1 LGHNA and CDR2 YNFKEQ. The CDR3 is 16 residues long. The CDR3 DNA follows: TGTGCCAGCAGCCACGTTACAGGGGGAAAGGACTATGGCTACGCCTTC. This encodes CASSHVTGGKDYGYAF.

This clonotype was counted many times. This rearrangement joins TRBV14 to TRBJ1-2; 7 positions match TRBD1. In germline, CDR1 is SGHDN, CDR2 FVKESK. CDR3 size: 13 residues. J was trimmed by 6 bases and V by 4 bases; bases with no gene match: 5. DNA of the CDR3: TGTGCCAGCAGCCTAACCACAGGGGATGGCTACACCTTC. The encoded protein is CASSLTTGDGYTF. Supplemented by reference TRBV14 and TRBJ1-2, the full variable domain reads EAGVTQFPSHSVIEKGQTVTLRCDPISGHDNLYWYRRVMGKEIKFLLHFVKESKQDESGMPNNRFLAERTGGTYSTLKVQPAELEDSGVYFCASSLTTGDGYTFGSGTRLTVV.

This clonotype was seen at least ten times. This rearrangement joins TRBV12-3 or TRBV12-4 to TRBJ1-4; the D is unclear. V was pared by 3 bases and J by 4 bases, with 9 bases between. The CDR3 contains 14 residues. This CDR3 is CASSFSQNNEKLFF. CDR3 sequence (DNA): TGTGCCAGCAGTTTCTCACAGAATAATGAAAAACTGTTTTTT.

The chain employs TRBV6-1 and TRBJ1-5, with D uncertain. Germline CDR1 reads MNHNS; CDR2 reads SASEGT. The CDR3 consists of 14 residues. V lost 1 base to trimming and J lost 6 bases, with 10 bases between them. CDR3 loop: CASSEGQEGQPQHF. For the CDR3, the DNA is TGTGCCAGCAGTGAAGGTCAGGAGGGTCAGCCCCAGCATTTT.

This clonotype was recorded at least ten times. CDR3 DNA: TGTGCCAGCAGTTACGCAGGGGGAACCTTTGTAGAGACCCAGTACTTC. It translates to CASSYAGGTFVETQYF. The chain has TRBV6-5 and TRBJ2-5, with 7 bases lining up with TRBD1. CDR3 size: 16 residues. Per germline, CDR1 MNHEY and CDR2 SVGAGI. J was trimmed by 4 bases and V by 2 bases; bases with no gene match: 10.

Ten or more counts support this clonotype. The chain combines TRBV6-1 with TRBJ1-4, with TRBD1 identical over 7 bases. This CDR3 comprises 16 residues. The germline V gene has CDR1 MNHNS and CDR2 SASEGT. V was clipped by 6 bases and J by 0 bases; unmatched bases: 7. CDR3 DNA sequence: TGTGCCAGCAGGCCGGACAGGACGGCAACTAATGAAAAACTGTTTTTT. Its translation is CASRPDRTATNEKLFF.

This clonotype was counted ten times or more. The chain has TRBV5-1 and TRBJ2-7; 9 positions agree with TRBD1. The CDR3 runs 16 residues. Germline values: CDR1 SGHRS, CDR2 YFSETQ. The V segment lost 3 bases and the J segment 2 bases; nucleotides outside the gene matches: 9. The CDR3 region is CASSSDRTGDTYEQYF. CDR3 in DNA: TGCGCCAGCAGCTCCGATCGGACAGGGGATACCTACGAGCAGTACTTC.

This clonotype was counted ten times or more. V gene TRBV20-1 combines with J gene TRBJ2-6; no definite D call. The CDR3 length is 15 residues. V lost 6 bases to trimming and J lost 4 bases, with 16 bases between them. Germline values: CDR1 DFQATT, CDR2 SNEGSKA (reference sequence). CDR3: CSARTGGSGANVLTF. CDR3 bases: TGCAGTGCGCGGACCGGTGGGTCCGGGGCCAACGTCCTGACTTTC.

This clonotype has at least ten counts. The chain uses TRBV19 and TRBJ1-1; possible D gene TRBD1, 6 bases. The germline CDR1 and CDR2 sequences are LNHDA and SQIVND (reference sequence). CDR3 length: 13 residues. Trimming took 2 bases from V and 3 from J, leaving 7 bases between them. DNA of the CDR3: TGTGCCAGTAGTATAAACAGGGACACTGAAGCTTTCTTT. As protein: CASSINRDTEAFF.

This clonotype was detected ten times or more. The rearrangement uses TRBV10-3 and TRBJ1-1, with TRBD1 matching over 12 bases. After removal of 3 bases from V and 5 bases from J, the junction contained 7 bases not matched to a gene. CDR1 and CDR2 from the germline V gene are ENHRY and SYGVKD. The CDR3 has 16 residues. CDR3 sequence: CAISDPGTGGTTEAFF. The CDR3 coding sequence is TGTGCCATCAGTGACCCCGGGACAGGGGGCACTACTGAAGCTTTCTTT.

This clonotype was recorded at least ten times. CDR3 loop: CASSLLYVSSYNEQFF. CDR3 nucleotide sequence: TGTGCCAGCAGCCTCCTCTATGTTAGCTCCTACAATGAGCAGTTCTTC. J is TRBJ2-1 and V is TRBV7-9, with D unresolved. V shed 5 bases and J shed 0 bases, with 14 bases lying between them. The CDR3 consists of 16 residues. CDR1 and CDR2 from the germline V gene are SEHNR and FQNEAQ (reference sequence).

This clonotype was observed at least ten times. Here the CDR3 reads CATSEGRLGYGYTF. CDR3 nucleotide sequence: TGTGCCACCAGTGAGGGGAGGCTCGGCTATGGCTACACCTTC. The genes are TRBV24-1 and TRBJ1-2, with D unclear. CDR1 and CDR2 (germline): KGHDR, SFDVKD. The length of the CDR3 is 14 residues. The V gene lost 4 bases and the J gene lost 4 bases, with 12 bases spanning the gap.

This clonotype was found many times. CDR3 loop: CASSLASRGLREQYF. In DNA form, the CDR3 reads TGTGCCAGCAGCTTGGCCTCGAGGGGGTTGCGGGAGCAGTACTTC. This chain uses TRBV5-4 with TRBJ2-7, with D maybe TRBD1 (6 bases). Germline V gene lookup returns CDR1 SGHNT and CDR2 YYREEE (reference sequence). The length of the CDR3 is 15 residues. Trimming shortened V by 0 bases and J by 7 bases, and 17 bases separated the two germline ends.